These 31 T cell receptor beta chains originate from one sample sequenced in a study of early T cells in non-severe SARS-CoV-2 infection. MiXCR was run by TCRdb on the 5' RACE reads, yielding one entry per CDR3 protein. The table shows tens of thousands of distinct CDR3 sequences, with roughly 13% occurring only once. Sequencing was performed on whole blood. Receptors originate from an adult who was a healthcare worker with PCR-confirmed SARS-CoV-2 infection or an uninfected control (not recorded which).

This clonotype was counted at least ten times. The V call is TRBV19, the J call TRBJ2-1; TRBD2 is a possible D gene (6 bases). CDR1 and CDR2 (germline): LNHDA, SQIVND (reference sequence). The CDR3 has 14 residues. Trimming removed 4 bases at V and 6 bases at J, with 13 bases between. The CDR3 loop reads CASSTSLRGNEQFF. CDR3 nucleotide sequence: TGTGCCAGTAGTACCTCTTTGCGGGGCAATGAGCAGTTCTTC.

This clonotype was observed many times. The chain links TRBV27 to TRBJ2-7, with TRBD2 identical over 8 bases. The germline CDR1 and CDR2 sequences are MNHEY and SMNVEV (reference sequence). CDR3 length: 12 amino acids. V was pared by 8 bases and J by 4 bases, with 4 bases of the junction left unmatched. As DNA, the CDR3 is TGTGCCAGCCGGGGGGGCCCTTACGAGCAGTACTTC. Translated, it gives CASRGGPYEQYF.

The chain recombines TRBV10-2 with TRBJ2-7; D gene uncertain. This CDR3 spans 13 amino acids. In germline, CDR1 is WSHSY, CDR2 SAAADI. The V gene lost 8 bases and the J gene lost 1 base, with 12 bases spanning the gap. CDR3 in DNA: TGCGCCAGCTCCGAGACTCGATCCTACGAGCAGTACTTC. Protein sequence: CASSETRSYEQYF.

This clonotype occurred many times. The chain couples TRBV24-1 to TRBJ2-7; D may correspond to TRBD1 or TRBD2 (5 bases each). Looked up from germline, CDR1 is KGHDR and CDR2 is SFDVKD. V gave up 7 bases and J gave up 4 bases, with 13 bases separating them. The CDR3 is 13 residues long. The CDR3 DNA follows: TGTGCCACCAGGGGGGATGGACCATACGAGCAGTACTTC. Its protein product is CATRGDGPYEQYF.

This clonotype was recorded at least ten times. The germline gene is not matched at one end of the junction; a read error may be the cause. The rearrangement uses TRBV6-6 and TRBJ1-1; TRBD1 matches at 8 bases. Germline V gives CDR1 MNHNY, CDR2 SVGAGI (reference sequence). This CDR3 is 14 amino acids long. Here the CDR3 reads CASTRDRSFSEVFF. The DNA of the CDR3 is TGTGCCAGCACACGGGACAGGTCTTTTAGTGAAGTTTTCTTT.

The V and J genes are TRBV27 and TRBJ2-7; no reliable D call. CDR1 is MNHEY and CDR2 is SMNVEV in the germline V gene (reference sequence). Trimming removed 7 bases at V and 1 base at J, with 14 bases between. The CDR3 length is 14 residues. The CDR3 coding sequence is TGTGCCAGCAATCCCACAGCGAGATCCTACGAGCAGTACTTC. This codes for CASNPTARSYEQYF.

The chain joins TRBV30 to TRBJ2-7; D uncertain. This CDR3 is built from 13 residues. Germline CDR1 GTSNPN, CDR2 SVGIG (reference sequence). Trimming stripped 0 bases from V and 3 bases from J, with 9 bases between. CDR3 in DNA: TGTGCCTGGAGTGTCGGCAGCAGCTACGAGCAGTACTTC. This codes for CAWSVGSSYEQYF.

This clonotype was seen ten or more times. The chain is built from TRBV11-2 and TRBJ2-7, with 12 bases identical to TRBD2. The CDR3 consists of 15 residues. The V gene's germline CDR1 is SGHAT and CDR2 FQNNGV. The trim removed 6 bases at V and 1 base at J, leaving 4 bases unmatched. CDR3 amino acids: CASSSGLAGSYEQYF. CDR3 DNA sequence: TGTGCCAGCAGTTCCGGACTAGCGGGGTCCTACGAGCAGTACTTC.

The chain combines TRBV11-2 with TRBJ2-2; the match to TRBD2 covers 9 bases. After removal of 6 bases from V and 3 bases from J, the junction contained 8 bases not matched to a gene. Germline loops: CDR1 SGHAT, CDR2 FQNNGV. This CDR3 comprises 16 residues. CDR3 residues: CASRPIAGAYTGELFF. The CDR3 DNA reads TGTGCCAGCAGACCCATAGCGGGGGCCTACACCGGGGAGCTGTTTTTT.

This clonotype was seen repeatedly, ten times or more. The chain employs TRBV7-9 and TRBJ2-7; D unresolved. This CDR3 spans 14 amino acids. V was shortened by 4 bases and J by 2 bases, with 12 bases between the two germline ends. The germline V gene encodes CDR1 SEHNR and CDR2 FQNEAQ (reference sequence). CDR3 bases: TGTGCCAGCAGCTCCTACCTGCAGACCTACGAGCAGTACTTC. Amino acid sequence: CASSSYLQTYEQYF.

The V gene is TRBV6-4, the J gene TRBJ1-2; 8 nucleotides agree with TRBD1. V shed 6 bases and J 3 bases; nucleotides not matched to a gene: 3. This CDR3 is 13 amino acids long. CDR1 and CDR2 (germline): MRHNA, SNTAGT. Here the CDR3 reads CASRTGEHYGYTF. For the CDR3, the DNA is TGTGCCAGCAGGACAGGGGAACACTATGGCTACACCTTC.

This clonotype appeared many times. The chain combines TRBV11-2 with TRBJ2-7, with D uncertain. CDR1 is SGHAT, CDR2 FQNNGV, per germline. V lost 5 bases and J lost 4, with 15 bases in between. The CDR3 contains 14 residues. In DNA form, the CDR3 reads TGTGCCAGCAGCCGAGATATTAGATCGTACGAGCAGTACTTC. Translating it yields CASSRDIRSYEQYF.

At least ten counts were recorded for this clonotype. V usage is TRBV19 and J usage is TRBJ2-5, with D possibly TRBD2 on 6 matching bases. Germline V gene sequence: CDR1 LNHDA, CDR2 SQIVND (reference sequence). The CDR3 is 13 residues long. V dropped 6 bases and J dropped 3 bases, with 11 bases sitting between them. This CDR3 is CASRTTGEETQYF. The CDR3 DNA reads TGTGCCAGTAGAACCACGGGGGAAGAGACCCAGTACTTC.

This clonotype was seen ten or more times. The rearrangement uses TRBV7-9 and TRBJ1-6; 11 bases fit TRBD1. Germline CDR1 reads SEHNR; CDR2 reads FQNEAQ (reference sequence). The V segment lost 5 bases and the J segment 8 bases; nucleotides outside the gene matches: 5. The CDR3 is 15 residues long. The CDR3 sequence: CASSPGQGADSPLHF. DNA of the CDR3: TGTGCCAGCAGCCCTGGACAGGGGGCGGATTCACCCCTCCACTTT.

The rearrangement joins TRBV4-3 to TRBJ2-7, with 7 positions matching TRBD1. The CDR3 is made up of 14 amino acids. Losses at the gene ends were 0 bases for V and 7 bases for J; bases not matched to a gene: 6. Germline V gene lookup returns CDR1 LGHNA and CDR2 YSLEER. CDR3 nucleotide sequence: TGCGCCAGCAGCCAAGAGGAGACAGGGCTTGAGCAGTACTTC. Translated: CASSQEETGLEQYF.

This clonotype was counted many times. The V and J genes are TRBV29-1 and TRBJ1-1, with a weak D call TRBD1 (5 bases). CDR1 and CDR2 from the germline V gene are SQVTM and ANQGSEA. CDR3 size: 13 residues. Trimming shortened V by 4 bases and J by 7 bases, and 16 bases separated the two germline ends. CDR3 nucleotides: TGCAGCGTTGGTGGGCTGGGGACGGTTGAAGCTTTCTTT. Amino acid sequence: CSVGGLGTVEAFF.

This clonotype has ten or more counts. The rearrangement uses TRBV11-3 and TRBJ2-1; no definite D call. The V and J ends lost 0 bases and 7 bases respectively, with 10 bases between them. The CDR3 consists of 14 residues. Looked up from germline, CDR1 is SGHNT and CDR2 is YENEEA. The CDR3, as DNA: TGTGCCAGCAGCTTAGATGTAAGTGGGAATGAGCAGTTCTTC. The encoded protein is CASSLDVSGNEQFF.

This clonotype was detected many times. V gene TRBV29-1 combines with J gene TRBJ1-4; 7 bases match TRBD1. With V trimmed by 7 bases and J by 1 base, 3 bases remained unmatched. The CDR3 has 13 residues. Germline-derived CDR1 and CDR2 are SQVTM and ANQGSEA. Here the CDR3 reads CSARQGTNEKLFF. In nucleotides, the CDR3 is TGCAGCGCTAGACAGGGAACTAATGAAAAACTGTTTTTT.

This clonotype was detected a few times. The chain's CDR3 is CASSPGDSNQPQHF. The DNA of the CDR3 is TGCGCCAGCAGCCCTGGTGATAGCAATCAGCCCCAGCATTTT. The chain couples TRBV5-1 to TRBJ1-5; D ambiguous. The CDR3 extends over 14 amino acids. Trimming stripped 4 bases from V and 0 bases from J, with 8 bases between. The germline V gene has CDR1 SGHRS and CDR2 YFSETQ.

This clonotype was found a few times. This rearrangement joins TRBV29-1 to TRBJ1-1; perhaps TRBD1 as D (5 bases). The CDR3 spans 13 residues. Germline V gives CDR1 SQVTM, CDR2 ANQGSEA. V was cut by 4 bases and J by 0 bases, with 9 bases left in between. CDR3 bases: TGCAGCGTTGCGGGGGGTATGAACACTGAAGCTTTCTTT. As protein: CSVAGGMNTEAFF.

This clonotype appeared many times. The rearrangement links TRBV10-3 to TRBJ2-3; TRBD2 aligns across 13 bases. The CDR3 contains 16 residues. V was clipped by 3 bases and J by 6 bases; unmatched bases: 6. Germline V gene data show CDR1 as ENHRY and CDR2 as SYGVKD. CDR3 sequence: CAISETSGGAGDTQYF. DNA of the CDR3: TGTGCCATCAGTGAAACTAGCGGGGGGGCCGGGGATACGCAGTATTTT.

This clonotype appeared many times. The chain uses TRBV11-2 and TRBJ2-7, with D possibly being TRBD1 or TRBD2 (5 bases each). Deletions cut 5 bases from V and 6 bases from J, with 14 bases between. CDR3 length: 13 amino acids. CDR1 is SGHAT, CDR2 FQNNGV, per germline. The CDR3 sequence is CASSLGAGTEQYF. Written as DNA, the CDR3 is TGTGCCAGCAGCCTAGGGGCAGGGACCGAGCAGTACTTC. The full variable domain, rest sourced from reference TRBV11-2 and TRBJ2-7, is EAGVAQSPRYKIIEKRQSVAFWCNPISGHATLYWYQQILGQGPKLLIQFQNNGVVDDSQLPKDRFSAERLKGVDSTLKIQPAKLEDSAVYLCASSLGAGTEQYFGPGTRLTVT.

A few counts support this clonotype. A read error is possible here, since a much larger clone lies one base away. The CDR3 nucleotides read TGTGCCGGCAGCTTATTCACGGGGGCGGCAGATACGCAGTATTTT. Translated: CAGSLFTGAADTQYF. The chain is built from TRBV7-6 and TRBJ2-3; D might be TRBD1 or TRBD2, each matching 6 bases. The CDR3 has 15 amino acids. Germline values: CDR1 SGHVS, CDR2 FNYEAQ.

This clonotype was found many times. The chain links TRBV14 to TRBJ2-7; D possibly corresponds to TRBD1 (6 bases). V lost 4 bases, J lost 2 bases, and 12 bases lay in between. The CDR3 covers 14 residues. Per germline, CDR1 SGHDN and CDR2 FVKESK. The CDR3, as DNA: TGTGCCAGCAGCCCCCCGGACAGAGCCTACGAGCAGTACTTC. Amino acids: CASSPPDRAYEQYF. Using reference TRBV14 and TRBJ2-7 for the parts outside the CDR3, the full variable domain is EAGVTQFPSHSVIEKGQTVTLRCDPISGHDNLYWYRRVMGKEIKFLLHFVKESKQDESGMPNNRFLAERTGGTYSTLKVQPAELEDSGVYFCASSPPDRAYEQYFGPGTRLTVT.

This clonotype was counted ten times or more. This rearrangement joins TRBV4-2 to TRBJ1-6; tentative D call: TRBD1 (5 bases). The ends were cut back, 1 base at V and 6 bases at J, with 13 bases in the middle. CDR3 size: 16 residues. Germline V gene lookup returns CDR1 LGHNA and CDR2 YNFKEQ. The CDR3: CASSQAPGGGNSPLHF. The CDR3 nucleotides are TGTGCCAGCAGCCAAGCCCCAGGTGGGGGTAATTCACCCCTCCACTTT.

This clonotype was counted ten times or more. V usage is TRBV9 and J usage is TRBJ2-1, with 12 bases that match TRBD2. V trimming: 3 bases; J trimming: 8 bases; junction bases outside the gene matches: 6. Per the germline V gene, CDR1 is SGDLS and CDR2 is YYNGEE. The CDR3 has 15 residues. CDR3 DNA: TGTGCCAGCAGCGCTCCGGGACTAGCGGGTGATGAGCAGTTCTTC. Translated: CASSAPGLAGDEQFF. The full variable domain, rest sourced from reference TRBV9 and TRBJ2-1, is DSGVTQTPKHLITATGQRVTLRCSPRSGDLSVYWYQQSLDQGLQFLIQYYNGEERAKGNILERFSAQQFPDLHSELNLSSLELGDSALYFCASSAPGLAGDEQFFGPGTRLTVL.

This clonotype was picked up a small number of times. This chain connects TRBV6-2 or TRBV6-3 to TRBJ2-4; 10 nucleotides line up with TRBD1. V trimming: 2 bases; J trimming: 9 bases; junction bases outside the gene matches: 4. Germline CDR1 and CDR2: MNHEY and SVGEGT. The CDR3 length is 14 residues. In nucleotides, the CDR3 is TGTGCCAGCAGTTACCCGGACAGGGGGAGCATTCAGTACTTC. It codes for CASSYPDRGSIQYF.

The CDR3 sequence: CASSYSSRGWNQPQHF. CDR3 in DNA: TGTGCCAGCAGTTACTCGTCTAGGGGATGGAATCAGCCCCAGCATTTT. The chain links TRBV6-2 or TRBV6-3 to TRBJ1-5, with D perhaps matching TRBD1 (5 bases). Germline CDR1 is MNHEY and CDR2 is SVGEGT. V dropped 0 bases and J dropped 4 bases, with 13 bases sitting between them. The CDR3 loop spans 16 amino acids.

This clonotype was detected ten times or more. This chain joins TRBV5-1 and TRBJ1-2; unclear D gene. The CDR3 extends over 14 amino acids. The germline V gene encodes CDR1 SGHRS and CDR2 YFSETQ. Trimming cost V 4 bases and J 5 bases, with 15 bases left between them. CDR3 nucleotide sequence: TGCGCCAGCAGCCTTGATATAAAGCGGTATGGCTACACCTTC. Protein sequence: CASSLDIKRYGYTF. Full variable domain (rest looked up from reference TRBV5-1 and TRBJ1-2): KAGVTQTPRYLIKTRGQQVTLSCSPISGHRSVSWYQQTPGQGLQFLFEYFSETQRNKGNFPGRFSGRQFSNSRSEMNVSTLELGDSALYLCASSLDIKRYGYTFGSGTRLTVV.

This clonotype was seen at least ten times. This rearrangement joins TRBV12-3 or TRBV12-4 to TRBJ1-2; D remains unclear. This CDR3 has 13 amino acids. V lost 2 bases and J lost 7, with 11 bases in between. CDR3 DNA: TGTGCCAGCAGTTTAAGGAGATCGGCTGGCTACACCTTC. It yields the protein CASSLRRSAGYTF.

As regards this clonotype: A much larger clone sits a single nucleotide away, making a read error possible. V and J are TRBV10-2 and TRBJ1-2; no firm D call. Germline assignment: CDR1 WSHSY and CDR2 SAAADI. V was clipped by 0 bases and J by 6 bases, with 11 bases between them. This CDR3 spans 14 amino acids. The CDR3 bases are TGCGCCAGCAGTGAGTCTCCAGTAAACCATGGCTACACCTTC. It encodes CASSESPVNHGYTF.